This record looks at one T cell receptor beta chain sequence and its context. Its antigen remains unidentified. The CDR3 spans 16 residues. V was shortened by 5 bases and J by 1 base, with 17 bases between the two germline ends. Germline V gives CDR1 KGHSH, CDR2 LQKENI. This entry is derived from a study of shared clonotypes between healthy human individuals. The data were produced by immunoSEQ multiplex PCR, yet TCRdb's version contains in-frame clones alone and is incomplete. The repertoire holds approximately 1,000,000 clones, with about 84% as singletons. Study results and caveats: Memory subsets generally showed lower estimated richness than naive subsets.

Sequencing was done on a sample of memory CD4+ T cells from PBMCs. Subset described: CD45RA-negative fraction. This chain joins TRBV18 and TRBJ1-2, with a tentative D call TRBD1 (6 bases). The origin of this receptor is a man in his late teens or twenties in good health. Some clones in this sample may be carry-over from other donors' samples. CDR3 DNA: TGTGCCAGCTCAGAGGGGGGTTCCCGCTTTAACTATGGCTACACCTTC. Its protein is CASSEGGSRFNYGYTF.